These 25 T cell receptor beta chains originate from one sample sequenced in a study of shared clonotypes between healthy human individuals. Sequencing was performed with immunoSEQ multiplex PCR; in TCRdb, only in-frame clones are kept and a portion is missing. This sample has 600,000 or so clones, with approximately 96% found just once. Naive CD8 isolation took CD45RO-negative cells positively selected for CCR7 and excluded terminally differentiated effector memory CD45RA+ cells. What was sequenced was naive CD8+ T cells sorted from blood. These receptors originate from a young woman in good health.

J is TRBJ1-1 and V is TRBV19; a weak D match, TRBD1 (5 bases). CDR3 length: 13 amino acids. Germline assignment: CDR1 LNHDA and CDR2 SQIVND (reference sequence). Trimming stripped 10 bases from V and 8 bases from J, with 20 bases between. This CDR3 is CATSPGLLLEAFF. CDR3 nucleotides: TGTGCCACTTCGCCGGGACTCCTCCTAGAAGCTTTCTTT.

This rearrangement joins TRBV28 to TRBJ2-7, with no clear D. The length of the CDR3 is 17 residues. Between the trimmed V and J ends, which lost 3 bases and 2 bases, there was a span of 20 bases. Germline V gene lookup returns CDR1 MDHEN and CDR2 SYDVKM. This chain's CDR3 is CASSFTSLGIYAYEQYF. CDR3 DNA: TGTGCCAGCAGTTTCACAAGTTTGGGAATATACGCCTACGAGCAGTACTTC.

The gene calls are TRBV4-1 and TRBJ2-1; 8 bases are a match to TRBD1. This CDR3 has 14 amino acids. J gave up 6 bases and V 2 bases, and 3 bases lay outside the gene matches. The germline CDR1 and CDR2 sequences are MGHRA and YSYEKL. In nucleotides, the CDR3 is TGCGCCAGCAGCCAATGGACAGGGAGCAATGAGCAGTTCTTC. Residues: CASSQWTGSNEQFF.

The chain couples TRBV28 to TRBJ1-5; tentative D call: TRBD1 (5 bases). Germline CDR1 is MDHEN and CDR2 is SYDVKM. V lost 2 bases to trimming and J lost 4 bases, with 21 bases between them. CDR3 size: 18 residues. CDR3 nucleotide sequence: TGTGCCAGCAGTTTAGGGGGGAGGGCGGCGGGTCGGAATCAGCCCCAGCATTTT. Amino acid sequence: CASSLGGRAAGRNQPQHF.

This chain joins TRBV27 and TRBJ2-1, with TRBD2 identical over 12 bases. Germline CDR1 reads MNHEY; CDR2 reads SMNVEV (reference sequence). Unmatched junction bases numbered 4, after V lost 1 base and J lost 6 bases. This CDR3 comprises 16 residues. CDR3 loop: CASSLWTSGKVNEQFF. CDR3 in DNA: TGTGCCAGCAGTTTATGGACTAGCGGGAAGGTCAATGAGCAGTTCTTC.

This clone showed up just once. The V and J genes are TRBV7-9 and TRBJ1-2; TRBD1 matches 10 bases. V shed 1 base, J shed 6 bases, and the junction held 5 bases outside the gene matches. CDR3 size: 15 residues. Germline loops: CDR1 SEHNR, CDR2 FQNEAQ (reference sequence). CDR3 loop: CASSLVGQGDNGYTF. The CDR3 nucleotides read TGTGCCAGCAGCTTAGTCGGACAGGGGGATAATGGCTACACCTTC.

The chain is built from TRBV6-1 and TRBJ2-3; D remains unclear. This CDR3 has 15 residues. Germline values: CDR1 MNHNS, CDR2 SASEGT. V gave up 4 bases and J gave up 2 bases, with 13 bases separating them. The CDR3: CASSGGPLYTDTQYF. The CDR3 nucleotides are TGTGCCAGCAGTGGAGGACCTTTATACACAGATACGCAGTATTTT.

This clone has just a few counts. Other DNA variants within this sample encode the same CDR3. The chain recombines TRBV27 with TRBJ2-7, with 9 bases that match TRBD2. V trimming: 5 bases; J trimming: 3 bases; junction bases outside the gene matches: 2. Per germline, CDR1 MNHEY and CDR2 SMNVEV (reference sequence). The CDR3 is made up of 13 amino acids. CDR3 sequence reads: CASSLSGSYEQYF. The CDR3 bases are TGTGCCAGCAGTCTTAGCGGGAGCTACGAGCAGTACTTC.

This clone was detected once. The chain combines TRBV5-8 with TRBJ2-7, with D possibly being TRBD2 (6 bases). CDR1 and CDR2 from the germline V gene are SGHTS and YDEGEE. The V and J ends lost 6 bases and 2 bases respectively, with 18 bases between them. This CDR3 has 15 residues. The chain's CDR3 is CASIPVGTSTYEQYF. DNA for the CDR3: TGTGCCAGCATCCCAGTCGGGACTTCAACCTACGAGCAGTACTTC.

The rearrangement links TRBV14 to TRBJ2-7, with D uncertain. Looked up from germline, CDR1 is SGHDN and CDR2 is FVKESK. The CDR3 extends over 15 amino acids. V was pared by 1 base and J by 0 bases, with 10 bases between. CDR3 sequence reads: CASSQGMRFSYEQYF. CDR3 in DNA: TGTGCCAGCAGCCAAGGAATGCGGTTCTCCTACGAGCAGTACTTC.

The count of this clone is one. This chain's CDR3 is CASSNWDRGRETQYF. The CDR3 nucleotides read TGTGCCAGCAGTAACTGGGACAGGGGGCGAGAGACCCAGTACTTC. The chain carries TRBV27 and TRBJ2-5; 12 nucleotides agree with TRBD1. Losses at the gene ends were 5 bases for V and 4 bases for J; bases not matched to a gene: 5. CDR1 and CDR2 (germline): MNHEY, SMNVEV (reference sequence). This CDR3 is built from 15 residues.

The chain joins TRBV28 to TRBJ2-5; 7 bases line up with TRBD1. The J call may be wrong; the DNA end is better matched by TRBJ2-7. Germline loops: CDR1 MDHEN, CDR2 SYDVKM. The CDR3 contains 20 residues. The CDR3 protein is CASSRSVDRYVQEFTYEQYF. The CDR3 coding sequence is TGTGCCAGCAGCCGCTCTGTGGACAGGTATGTCCAGGAGTTCACCTACGAGCAGTACTTC.

This clone was detected only once. This chain uses TRBV4-1 with TRBJ2-1, with TRBD2 matching 11 bases. The CDR3 sequence is 16 residues long. CDR1 MGHRA and CDR2 YSYEKL come from the germline V gene. J lost 7 bases, V lost 2 bases, and 7 bases had no gene match. CDR3 protein: CASSQFGTSGFNEQFF. CDR3 nucleotide sequence: TGCGCCAGCAGCCAATTCGGGACTAGCGGATTTAATGAGCAGTTCTTC.

The V call is TRBV19, the J call TRBJ2-1; 13 bases are a match to TRBD2. Trimming at V came to 4 bases and at J to 4 bases, leaving 4 bases not matched to a gene. The length of the CDR3 is 16 residues. Per germline, CDR1 LNHDA and CDR2 SQIVND (reference sequence). The CDR3 sequence is CASSTLTSGRYNEQFF. CDR3 bases: TGTGCCAGTAGTACCCTGACTAGCGGGAGGTACAATGAGCAGTTCTTC. The complete variable domain, with remaining parts taken from reference TRBV19 and TRBJ2-1, reads DGGITQSPKYLFRKEGQNVTLSCEQNLNHDAMYWYRQDPGQGLRLIYYSQIVNDFQKGDIAEGYSVSREKKESFPLTVTSAQKNPTAFYLCASSTLTSGRYNEQFFGPGTRLTVL.

The chain employs TRBV27 and TRBJ2-7; 9 nucleotides line up with TRBD2. The CDR3 has 14 residues. The V segment lost 6 bases and the J segment 3 bases; nucleotides outside the gene matches: 6. CDR1 MNHEY and CDR2 SMNVEV come from the germline V gene (reference sequence). The CDR3 nucleotides are TGTGCCAGCAGACCTAGCGGGAACTTCTACGAGCAGTACTTC. This encodes CASRPSGNFYEQYF.

The genes are TRBV29-1 and TRBJ2-1; 7 bases map to TRBD2. This CDR3 has 12 amino acids. Per germline, CDR1 SQVTM and CDR2 ANQGSEA. Trimming took 5 bases from V and 6 from J; bases not matched to a gene: 4. Here the CDR3 reads CSVLRTSNEQFF. CDR3 DNA: TGCAGCGTTCTCCGGACTAGCAATGAGCAGTTCTTC.

The chain is built from TRBV4-1 and TRBJ2-7; TRBD1 matches at 7 bases. CDR1 is MGHRA, CDR2 YSYEKL, per germline. Trimming removed 3 bases from V and 4 bases from J; junction bases left unmatched: 12. The CDR3 runs to 16 residues. For the CDR3, the DNA is TGCGCCAGCAGCCAGGCAACCGGGACAGCAGTGTACGAGCAGTACTTC. As protein: CASSQATGTAVYEQYF.

Written as DNA, the CDR3 is TGTGCCAGCAGGGACAGCTACCAAGAGACCCAGTACTTC. Translating gives CASRDSYQETQYF. This rearrangement joins TRBV6-5 to TRBJ2-5, with a tentative D call TRBD1 (6 bases). Per germline, CDR1 MNHEY and CDR2 SVGAGI. V was trimmed by 6 bases and J by 0 bases, leaving 8 bases between them. The CDR3 is made up of 13 amino acids.

V is TRBV29-1 and J is TRBJ2-2; weak D call: TRBD2 (5 bases). Germline values: CDR1 SQVTM, CDR2 ANQGSEA. V was trimmed by 2 bases and J by 2 bases, leaving 6 bases between them. The CDR3 has 13 amino acids. As DNA, the CDR3 is TGCAGCGTTGAAACGGGAAACACCGGGGAGCTGTTTTTT. Translating gives CSVETGNTGELFF.

This clone was counted a few times. The CDR3 nucleotides read TGCAGTGCGAGGGAACTCTACGAGCAGTACTTC. It translates to CSARELYEQYF. The rearrangement links TRBV20-1 to TRBJ2-7; maybe TRBD2 (5 bases). CDR3 length: 11 residues. Looked up from germline, CDR1 is DFQATT and CDR2 is SNEGSKA (reference sequence). The V end was cut by 6 bases, the J end by 3 bases, with 9 bases between.

The chain has TRBV21-1 and TRBJ1-5; the DNA was not used to check the table's D call, TRBD1. TRBV21-1 is a pseudogene. The CDR3 is 16 amino acids. CDR3: CASSKPRRGGNQPQHF. The CDR3 coding sequence is TGTGCCAGCAGCAAGCCCCGTAGGGGTGGAAATCAGCCCCAGCATTTT.

The chain carries TRBV27 and TRBJ2-2; D unclear. This CDR3 is built from 14 residues. Germline CDR1 MNHEY, CDR2 SMNVEV (reference sequence). V lost 3 bases and J lost 5, with 10 bases in between. Written as DNA, the CDR3 is TGTGCCAGCAGTTTTCGGAGAGCAACCGGGGAGCTGTTTTTT. It specifies CASSFRRATGELFF.

This chain joins TRBV9 and TRBJ2-7; D gene unclear. This CDR3 region has 12 residues. Trimming removed 4 bases at V and 7 bases at J, with 12 bases between. Germline CDR1 SGDLS, CDR2 YYNGEE. The CDR3 DNA reads as TGTGCCAGCAGCTCGGACGATCGGGAGCAGTACTTC. As protein: CASSSDDREQYF.

The rearrangement uses TRBV13 and TRBJ2-7, with TRBD1 matching over 8 bases. This CDR3 spans 14 amino acids. Looked up from germline, CDR1 is PRHDT and CDR2 is FYEKMQ (reference sequence). V gave up 2 bases and J gave up 4 bases; unmatched junction bases: 4. The CDR3 protein is CASSLTQGGYEQYF. The CDR3 bases are TGTGCCAGCAGCTTAACACAGGGGGGATACGAGCAGTACTTC.

This clone is a singleton in its sample. The chain carries TRBV27 and TRBJ2-1, with a weak D call TRBD1 (6 bases). Germline V gives CDR1 MNHEY, CDR2 SMNVEV (reference sequence). CDR3 length equals 14 residues. V dropped 2 bases and J dropped 4 bases, with 9 bases sitting between them. The CDR3 sequence: CASSLLTGYNEQFF. In nucleotides, the CDR3 is TGTGCCAGCAGTTTACTGACAGGTTACAATGAGCAGTTCTTC.